The present T cell receptor (beta chain) was sequenced within a study of vaccination effects on CD4 cells after COVID-19. Study results and limitations: Healthy vaccinees' vaccine-induced clones included only 1 of 255 that recognized common cold coronaviruses.

The repertoire was sequenced with immunoSEQ multiplex PCR; TCRdb's copy has only in-frame clones and lacks some. The sample shows about 22,000 clones, around 70% of them seen only once. Before sequencing, viral peptide pools were used by the ViraFEST assay to expand antigen-specific CD4+ T cells. After more than 8 days in culture, the CD4+ T cells were isolated. The vaccine recipients had no prior SARS-CoV-2 infection, with negative nucleocapsid antibodies. PBMC were cultured at roughly 2 million per well with around 10 IU/ml IL-2 and 10 ug/ml peptides. IL-2 medium was substituted for half the medium on days 3 and 7. The CDR3 runs 15 residues. V gave up 8 bases and J gave up 0 bases, with 13 bases separating them. Germline CDR1 MNHEY, CDR2 SVGAGI. Comments on this clone: Its specificity is not known.

The starting material was CD4+ T cells from PBMCs cultured with HCoV-229E spike peptides, obtained before COVID-19 vaccination. The sequence came from a human donor who received a COVID-19 vaccine. The J gene is TRBJ1-4, the V gene TRBV6-5, with a possible D match to TRBD1 (5 bases). Written as DNA, the CDR3 is TGTGCCAGCTGGGGCAGGGACGCAACTAATGAAAAACTGTTTTTT. It specifies CASWGRDATNEKLFF.